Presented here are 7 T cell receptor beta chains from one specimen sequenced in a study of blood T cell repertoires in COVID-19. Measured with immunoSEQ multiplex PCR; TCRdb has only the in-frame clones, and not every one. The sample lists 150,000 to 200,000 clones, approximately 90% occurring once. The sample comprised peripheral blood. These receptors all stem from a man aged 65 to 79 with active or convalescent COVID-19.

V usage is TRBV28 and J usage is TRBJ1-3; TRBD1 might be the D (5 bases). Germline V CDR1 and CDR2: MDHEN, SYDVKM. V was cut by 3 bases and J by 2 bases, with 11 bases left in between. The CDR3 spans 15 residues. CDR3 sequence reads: CASSFVAGPGNTIYF. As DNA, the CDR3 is TGTGCCAGCAGTTTCGTCGCAGGGCCTGGAAACACCATATATTTT.

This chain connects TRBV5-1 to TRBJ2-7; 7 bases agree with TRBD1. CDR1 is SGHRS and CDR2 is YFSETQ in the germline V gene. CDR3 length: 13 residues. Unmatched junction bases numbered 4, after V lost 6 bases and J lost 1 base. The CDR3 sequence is CASNSDRSYEQYF. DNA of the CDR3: TGCGCCAGCAACTCGGACAGGTCCTACGAGCAGTACTTC.

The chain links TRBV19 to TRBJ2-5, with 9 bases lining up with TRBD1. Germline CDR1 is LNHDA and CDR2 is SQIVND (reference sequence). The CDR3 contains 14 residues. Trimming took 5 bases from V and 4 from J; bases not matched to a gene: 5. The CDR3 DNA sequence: TGTGCCAGTAGTTCGACAGGGGGACGAGAGACCCAGTACTTC. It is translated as CASSSTGGRETQYF.

In DNA, the CDR3 is TGCGCCAGCAGCTTAGGAGGAGGCAGTGAAAAACTGTTTTTT. Its translation: CASSLGGGSEKLFF. The rearrangement joins TRBV5-1 to TRBJ1-4; no firm D call. The germline V and J ends were trimmed by 2 bases and 7 bases, with 12 bases remaining between them. CDR3 length: 14 residues. CDR1 is SGHRS, CDR2 YFSETQ, per germline.

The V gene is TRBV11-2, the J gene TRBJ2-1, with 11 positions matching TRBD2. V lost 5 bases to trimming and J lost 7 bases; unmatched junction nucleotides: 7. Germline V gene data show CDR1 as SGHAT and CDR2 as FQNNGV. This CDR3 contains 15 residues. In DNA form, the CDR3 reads TGTGCCAGCAGCCCTCGACTAGCGGGGAGGAATGAGCAGTTCTTC. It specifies CASSPRLAGRNEQFF.

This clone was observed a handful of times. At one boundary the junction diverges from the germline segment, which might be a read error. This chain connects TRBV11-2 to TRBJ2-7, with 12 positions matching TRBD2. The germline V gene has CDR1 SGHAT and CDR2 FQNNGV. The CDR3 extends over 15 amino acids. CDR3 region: CASSLEGLAGPEQYF. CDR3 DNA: TGTGCCAGCAGCCTAGAGGGACTAGCGGGTCCCGAGCAGTACTTC.

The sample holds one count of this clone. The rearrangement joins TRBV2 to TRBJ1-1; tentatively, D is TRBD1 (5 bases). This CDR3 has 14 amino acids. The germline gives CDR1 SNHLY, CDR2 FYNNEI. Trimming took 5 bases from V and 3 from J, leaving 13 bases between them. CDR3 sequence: CASSSPRGYTEAFF. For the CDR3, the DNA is TGTGCCAGCAGTAGCCCAAGGGGTTACACTGAAGCTTTCTTT.